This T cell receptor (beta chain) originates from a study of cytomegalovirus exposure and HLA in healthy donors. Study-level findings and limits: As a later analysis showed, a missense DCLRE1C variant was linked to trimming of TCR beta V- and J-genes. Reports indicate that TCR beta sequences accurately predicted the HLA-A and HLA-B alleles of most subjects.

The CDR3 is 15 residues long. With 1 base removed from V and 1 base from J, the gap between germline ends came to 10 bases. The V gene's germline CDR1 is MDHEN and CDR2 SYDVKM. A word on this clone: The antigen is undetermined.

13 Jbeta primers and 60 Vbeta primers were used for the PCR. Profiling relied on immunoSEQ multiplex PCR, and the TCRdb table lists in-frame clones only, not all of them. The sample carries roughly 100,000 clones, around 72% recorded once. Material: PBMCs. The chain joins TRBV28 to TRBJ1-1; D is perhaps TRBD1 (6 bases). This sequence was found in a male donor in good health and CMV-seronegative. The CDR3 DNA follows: TGTGCCAGCAGTTTATCGGGGGGCAGGAACACTGAAGCTTTCTTT. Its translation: CASSLSGGRNTEAFF.